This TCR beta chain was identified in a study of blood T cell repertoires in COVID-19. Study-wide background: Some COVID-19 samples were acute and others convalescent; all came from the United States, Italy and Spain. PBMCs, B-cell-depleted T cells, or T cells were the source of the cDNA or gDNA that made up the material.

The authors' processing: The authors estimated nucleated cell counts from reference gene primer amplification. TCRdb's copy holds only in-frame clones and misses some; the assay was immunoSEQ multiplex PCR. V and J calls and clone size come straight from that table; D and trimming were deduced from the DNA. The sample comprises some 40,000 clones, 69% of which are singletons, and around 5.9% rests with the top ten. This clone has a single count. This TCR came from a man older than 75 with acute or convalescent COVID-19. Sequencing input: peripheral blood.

The CDR3 protein is CASSPFQGRSGNTIYF. For the CDR3, the DNA is TGTGCCAGCAGCCCATTTCAGGGGCGCTCTGGAAACACCATATATTTT. The V gene is TRBV3-1 (or the pseudogene TRBV3-2), the J gene TRBJ1-3, with a weak D call TRBD1 (6 bases). Trimming removed 4 bases at V and 0 bases at J, with 13 bases between. Germline V gives CDR1 LGHDT, CDR2 YNNKEL (reference sequence). This CDR3 is 16 amino acids long.